This paragraph covers one T cell receptor (beta chain) sequence. In its sample, this clone was seen a few times. Which antigen it targets is not known. There are no base qualities to consult, and no much larger clone falls within one base. The germline V gene (reference sequence) specifies MNHEY as CDR1 and SMNVEV as CDR2. Between the V and J ends, shortened by 1 base and 1 base respectively, the junction contains 7 bases. Including cysteine and phenylalanine, the CDR3 has 14 amino acids. Only CDR3 DNA remains: 42 bases, in frame from the first base. This specimen belongs to a study of metastatic and nonmetastatic thyroid tumors (TCRdb year 2020). About the investigation overall: Repertoires from peripheral blood and from tumor or nodule tissue samples of malignant and benign thyroid patients were compared.

General findings and caveats noted by the study authors: In both blood and tumor samples, TCR beta diversity was reported to be significantly higher in malignant tumors than in benign nodules.

Libraries were constructed by PCR. Sequencing instrument: Illumina HiSeq 4000. High-throughput sequencing was used to profile the CDR3 region of the TCR beta-chain in every patient. The authors' analysis ran thus. The researchers built a classifier to tell apart papillary thyroid cancer patients with distant metastasis, based on CDR3 differences among clinicopathological groups. To measure repertoire diversity the researchers used the Shannon index, while the Morisita-Horn index served to gauge how similar the tumor and blood repertoires were. TCRdb ran its own pipeline on the public reads, namely fastp trimming at Q25 and MiXCR clone calling, and kept in-frame beta chains. TCRdb's processing, not the authors', yielded these V and J calls. The sample table holds about 14,000 clones, of which approximately 31% were seen once. Together, the top ten hold approximately 19% of the sample. No patient had received any treatment before thyroid surgery. Patient clinical samples collected from about 2011 to 2018 were retrospectively analysed using T-cell receptor beta sequencing.

This receptor was identified in a female donor with papillary thyroid cancer or a benign thyroid nodule (not recorded which). Some clones in this sample may be carry-over from other donors' samples. The V and J genes are TRBV27 and TRBJ1-1, with the D gene not confidently named. The sample comprised tumor tissue. The base sequence is TGTGCCAGCAGTTTATGGGGTCGGAACACTGAAGCTTTCTTT. Its protein product is CASSLWGRNTEAFF.